This TCR beta chain was recorded in a study of control samples from healthy donors and cancer patients. The CDR3 sequence is 14 residues long. V lost 0 bases and J lost 8, with 14 bases in between. Per germline, CDR1 MGHRA and CDR2 YSYEKL. Profiled with immunoSEQ multiplex PCR; TCRdb holds only in-frame clones, not every one. The sample includes around 100,000 clones, 90% to 95% of them seen just once. This clonotype originated in a woman in her late teens or twenties in good health. The chain couples TRBV4-1 to TRBJ2-7; D tentatively fits TRBD1 or TRBD2 (5 bases each). Sequenced: blood. The CDR3 nucleotides are TGCGCCAGCAGCCAAGAATGGTCGCCGGGACAGCAGTACTTC. It is translated as CASSQEWSPGQQYF.